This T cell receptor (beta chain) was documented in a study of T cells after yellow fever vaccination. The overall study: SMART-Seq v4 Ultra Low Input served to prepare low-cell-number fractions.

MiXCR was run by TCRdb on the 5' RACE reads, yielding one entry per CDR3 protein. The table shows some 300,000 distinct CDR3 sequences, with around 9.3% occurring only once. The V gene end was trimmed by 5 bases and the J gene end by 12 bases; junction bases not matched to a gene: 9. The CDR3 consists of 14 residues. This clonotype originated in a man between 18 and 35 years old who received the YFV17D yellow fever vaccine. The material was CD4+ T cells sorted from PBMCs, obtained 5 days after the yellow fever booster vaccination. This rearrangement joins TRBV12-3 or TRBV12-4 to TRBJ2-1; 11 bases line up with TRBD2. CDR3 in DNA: TGTGCCAGCAGTCTTAGCGGGGGGGCGTTCACGCAGTTCTTC. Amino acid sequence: CASSLSGGAFTQFF.